This T cell receptor (beta chain) was obtained from a study of Graves' ophthalmopathy and Graves' hyperthyroidism (dated by TCRdb to the late 2010s). Study-level background: Peripheral blood was collected before any treatment was given, at the time of initial diagnosis. The study used signatures of the TCR beta repertoire to tell Graves' ophthalmopathy apart from Graves' hyperthyroidism and to predict which patients would progress to ophthalmopathy. In total, approximately 130 blood samples were TCR-sequenced: approximately 40 ophthalmopathy, around 75 hyperthyroidism and about 17 hyperthyroidism-to-ophthalmopathy patients. To explore V-J signatures that separate ophthalmopathy from hyperthyroidism, a discovery set of around 97 patients was enrolled, consisting of 40 to 45 with ophthalmopathy and under 65 with stable hyperthyroidism. For independent validation, a separate cohort was made up of 18 hyperthyroidism patients plus 17 patients who later progressed from hyperthyroidism to ophthalmopathy. In roughly 6 hyperthyroidism patients, the T-cell repertoire of thyroid tissue was compared with the T-cell repertoire of blood. Once sampling was done, hyperthyroidism patients were given methimazole at a starting dose of 30 mg daily, while ophthalmopathy patients were given high-dose intravenous methylprednisolone. For training and testing, the 100 or so patients in the discovery cohort were randomly divided in a 7:3 ratio.

Patients with ophthalmopathy had moderately to severely active disease, with a Clinical Activity Score of 3 or more, a NOSPECS grade of 4 or more, and a disease duration of less than 3 months. Anyone with other autoimmune diseases, uncontrolled infections, pregnancy or lactation was excluded from the study. Diagnosis was based on clinical symptoms, serum thyroxine, TRAb, thyroid ultrasound and orbital computed tomography. PBMCs were isolated from around 10 ml of fresh peripheral blood by Ficoll-Paque density gradient centrifugation. Total RNA was extracted with Trizol reagent and quality-checked on an Agilent 2100 Bioanalyzer. There are many counts of this clonotype. This receptor's antigen is unknown. No much larger clone is present one base from it, and per-base qualities are unavailable. TCR beta CDR3 regions were amplified from RNA transcripts for repertoire sequencing. The first round of RT-PCR was done with HTBI primers and the Qiagen OneStep RT-PCR kit, and was followed by a second round of multiplex PCR, then size selection and purification. Libraries were sequenced on an Illumina HiSeq2000 using paired-end 100 bp reads. Per the source publication's procedure: SOAPnuke was used to process the reads, removing any read that contained adapters or uncalled bases, had a mean Phred below 15, or lacked an exact match to the constant primer or identifier. COPE v1.2.5 was used to merge the high-quality paired reads. Each unique nucleotide sequence was defined as a clonotype, and clonotypes were aligned to IMGT TRB V, D and J references with MiTCR v1.1. Analysis was restricted to V-J combinations with a frequency above 0.0001, which covered roughly 99% of repertoires. For each V-J combination, a TCR clonal expansion and chaos score was defined as the ratio of F50 clonal expansion to chaos observed in the TCRdist matrix. Welch's t-statistics and random forest were used to narrow the features down to around 13 V-J combinations, which were then fed into a naive Bayes classifier. The similarity between thyroid and blood repertoires was quantified using the Morisita-Horn index. Using fastp at Q25 and MiXCR, TCRdb reprocessed the public reads and kept productive beta chains. Entries are consolidated by CDR3 protein sequence, retaining the most common genes and DNA. TCRdb's processing, not the authors' own work, is the source of the V and J calls. In all, the sample holds about 400,000 distinct CDR3 sequences, and about 17% of those were seen once. The ten largest make up roughly 1.4% of the sample.

Relative to germline, V is 6 bases shorter and J is 3 bases shorter, with 12 bases between their ends. The CDR3, cysteine through phenylalanine, is 15 amino acids long. The DNA shown is the 45-base CDR3, in frame from base 1. Taken from the germline V gene, the CDR1 and CDR2 loops are MNHEY and SVGAGI. On the study overall, not on this receptor specifically: In validation, the model predicted ophthalmopathy progression with roughly 68% sensitivity and 72% to 80% specificity; some twelve predicted patients were CT-confirmed with GO in a median of 6.5 months. Ophthalmopathy was separated from stable hyperthyroidism by the 13-signature model with about 90% sensitivity and 81% to 84% specificity in cross-validation and with 80%/75% in the test set. Most expanded thyroid clonotypes with frequency above 0.001 were also detected in blood, suggesting blood repertoires may reflect the thyroid immune response. Sample size was not predetermined statistically, and investigators were not blinded to group allocation.

Sequencing was performed on peripheral blood. This sequence was found in a woman younger than 30 with Graves' ophthalmopathy. Donor details come from another sample of the same person, matched by shared clones. Here the chain combines TRBV6-5 and TRBJ1-6, with no confidently assigned D gene. The CDR3 protein is CASRTVALYNSPLHF. The DNA sequence is as follows: TGTGCCAGCAGAACGGTGGCACTCTATAATTCACCCCTCCACTTT.